Given below is one TCR beta chain in context. These data come from a study of blood T cell repertoires in COVID-19. Generated by immunoSEQ multiplex PCR, the TCRdb table keeps only in-frame clones and is missing some. In the table there are over 150,000 clones, approximately 88% of which are singletons. Sequencing was done on a sample of peripheral blood. This TCR was sampled from a woman aged 40 to 49 with COVID-19, enrolled during active disease.

The CDR3 coding sequence is TGTGCCACCAGACAGACCACAGATACGCAGTATTTT. Protein: CATRQTTDTQYF. The chain joins TRBV10-3 to TRBJ2-3; D possibly corresponds to TRBD1 (5 bases). Per the germline V gene, CDR1 is ENHRY and CDR2 is SYGVKD. This CDR3 has 12 amino acids. Between the trimmed V and J ends, which lost 10 bases and 2 bases, there was a span of 10 bases.